Shown below are 8 T cell receptor beta chains from a single sample sequenced in a study of blood T cell repertoires in COVID-19. TCRdb's copy holds only in-frame clones and misses some; the assay was immunoSEQ multiplex PCR. The sample holds 350,000 to 450,000 clones, roughly 84% seen once. What was sequenced was PBMCs or T cells enriched from blood (not recorded which). Receptors were obtained from a woman under 30 who had been exposed to COVID-19.

This chain uses TRBV2 with TRBJ2-2, with D maybe TRBD1 (5 bases). V gave up 6 bases and J gave up 4 bases, with 18 bases separating them. CDR1 SNHLY and CDR2 FYNNEI come from the germline V gene. This CDR3 region has 16 residues. The CDR3 coding sequence is TGTGCCAGCAGCCCCGAGAAGGGGTCTGCCACCGGGGAGCTGTTTTTT. This translates into CASSPEKGSATGELFF. The full variable domain, completed using reference TRBV2 and TRBJ2-2, is EPEVTQTPSHQVTQMGQEVILRCVPISNHLYFYWYRQILGQKVEFLVSFYNNEISEKSEIFDDQFSVERPDGSNFTLKIRSTKLEDSAMYFCASSPEKGSATGELFFGEGSRLTVL.

In its sample, this clone was seen once. The rearrangement links TRBV7-3 to TRBJ2-1; weak D call: TRBD1 (6 bases). Between the trimmed V and J ends, which lost 2 bases and 10 bases, there was a span of 12 bases. The CDR3 has 13 residues. The V gene's germline CDR1 is SGHTA and CDR2 FQGTGA. Written as DNA, the CDR3 is TGTGCCAGCAGCTTAGGTACCGGGACAGAGCAGTTCTTC. This gives the protein CASSLGTGTEQFF.

The rearrangement joins TRBV5-4 to TRBJ1-1; 9 positions match TRBD1. The CDR3 runs to 15 residues. Losses at the gene ends were 2 bases for V and 5 bases for J; bases not matched to a gene: 7. Germline CDR1 is SGHNT and CDR2 is YYREEE (reference sequence). The CDR3 DNA sequence: TGTGCCAGCAGCTTTAACAGGGGGCCAGGGACTGAAGCTTTCTTT. Its translation is CASSFNRGPGTEAFF.

The genes are TRBV7-9 and TRBJ2-5, with no clear D. The CDR3 loop spans 11 amino acids. The V and J ends lost 8 bases and 1 base respectively, with 5 bases between them. Germline CDR1 SEHNR, CDR2 FQNEAQ (reference sequence). CDR3 sequence: CASSFQETQYF. The CDR3, as DNA: TGTGCCAGCTCTTTCCAAGAGACCCAGTACTTC.

This chain joins TRBV5-8 and TRBJ2-3, with 13 bases identical to TRBD2. The CDR3 runs to 18 residues. The germline gives CDR1 SGHTS, CDR2 YDEGEE. Trimming took 3 bases from V and 1 from J; bases not matched to a gene: 8. CDR3: CASSWGLAGPGGTDTQYF. CDR3 in DNA: TGTGCCAGCAGCTGGGGACTAGCGGGGCCTGGCGGCACAGATACGCAGTATTTT. Drawing the rest from reference TRBV5-8 and TRBJ2-3, the complete variable domain is EAGVTQSPTHLIKTRGQQATLRCSPISGHTSVYWYQQALGLGLQFLLWYDEGEERNRGNFPPRFSGRQFPNYSSELNVNALELEDSALYLCASSWGLAGPGGTDTQYFGPGTRLTVL.

Concerning this clone: The sample carries other DNA sequences with the same CDR3. J is TRBJ2-3 and V is TRBV5-1; TRBD2 aligns across 11 bases. Unmatched junction bases numbered 1, after V lost 1 base and J lost 3 bases. This CDR3 comprises 15 residues. Germline V gene data show CDR1 as SGHRS and CDR2 as YFSETQ. CDR3 sequence (DNA): TGCGCCAGCAGCTTGCGACTAGCGGGAACAGATACGCAGTATTTT. This encodes CASSLRLAGTDTQYF.

The count of this clone is one. The chain has TRBV12-3 or TRBV12-4 and TRBJ1-2; 11 bases fit TRBD1. This CDR3 contains 13 residues. V was pared by 8 bases and J by 3 bases, with 2 bases of the junction left unmatched. The DNA for the CDR3 is TGTGCCAGCGGGGGACAGGGGGACTATGGCTACACCTTC. It specifies CASGGQGDYGYTF.

The chain is built from TRBV6-5 and TRBJ2-7; 9 nucleotides match TRBD2. Losses at the gene ends were 0 bases for V and 5 bases for J; bases not matched to a gene: 5. The V gene's germline CDR1 is MNHEY and CDR2 SVGAGI. The CDR3 is 15 residues long. The CDR3 sequence: CASSYSGTSTNEQYF. The DNA of the CDR3 is TGTGCCAGCAGTTACTCCGGGACTAGCACAAACGAGCAGTACTTC.